Here is one TCR beta chain with its context. Germline loops: CDR1 LNHDA, CDR2 SQIVND (reference sequence). Trimming stripped 7 bases from V and 1 base from J, with 16 bases between. The CDR3 sequence is 15 residues long. The protocol was immunoSEQ multiplex PCR, while the TCRdb copy is restricted to in-frame clones and leaves out a portion. Here the sample spans some 130,000 clones, roughly 91% being singletons. This entry comes from a study of T cell responses to AZD1222 COVID-19 vaccine. The input for sequencing was peripheral blood, taken on day 0 of AZD1222 vaccination. V usage is TRBV19 and J usage is TRBJ1-1, with D maybe TRBD1 (6 bases). The TCR was taken from an adult in good health. The CDR3 spells CASMRQGRSNTEAFF. The CDR3 nucleotides are TGTGCCAGTATGAGGCAGGGGCGGTCGAACACTGAAGCTTTCTTT.